Below are 8 T cell receptor beta chains sequenced from a single sample in a study of blood T cells in healthy people across ages. Using a J-beta primer mix together with a sample-barcoded 5' primer, a second PCR was run for roughly 6 to 12 cycles. TCRdb re-called the 5' RACE reads with MiXCR, one entry per CDR3 protein. The sample lists 1.5 million to 2 million distinct CDR3 sequences, roughly 52% occurring once. Sequencing used blood. The receptors derive from a woman aged 40 to 50 in good health.

The chain employs TRBV20-1 and TRBJ2-3; 10 nucleotides line up with TRBD1. Germline V gene lookup returns CDR1 DFQATT and CDR2 SNEGSKA (reference sequence). This CDR3 has 13 amino acids. V lost 6 bases to trimming and J lost 2 bases; unmatched junction nucleotides: 2. CDR3 sequence (DNA): TGCAGTGCCGGACAGGGGGACACAGATACGCAGTATTTT. Protein: CSAGQGDTDTQYF.

The rearrangement links TRBV4-2 to TRBJ2-3, with TRBD2 matching over 9 bases. The CDR3 totals 16 residues. In germline, CDR1 is LGHNA, CDR2 YNFKEQ. The V gene end was trimmed by 0 bases and the J gene end by 5 bases; junction bases not matched to a gene: 6. The CDR3 DNA follows: TGTGCCAGCAGCCAAGATGAAGCGGGGGGCCGAGATACGCAGTATTTT. Translation gives CASSQDEAGGRDTQYF.

The chain has TRBV5-1 and TRBJ2-7, with 11 bases identical to TRBD2. The CDR3 is made up of 16 amino acids. From germline, CDR1 is SGHRS and CDR2 YFSETQ. V lost 2 bases and J lost 5; bases outside the gene matches: 9. The CDR3 DNA reads as TGCGCCAGCAGCTTTGCCCCTAGCGGGGGGTTTGACGAGCAGTACTTC. Residues: CASSFAPSGGFDEQYF.

This clonotype showed up just a few times. The V gene is TRBV7-6, the J gene TRBJ2-1; the match to TRBD2 covers 13 bases. Germline values: CDR1 SGHVS, CDR2 FNYEAQ. Germline trimming cut 6 bases from V and 6 bases from J; bases unmatched to any gene: 2. This CDR3 has 14 residues. CDR3 DNA sequence: TGTGCCAGCAGTTGGACTAGCGGGAGCAATGAGCAGTTCTTC. Translation: CASSWTSGSNEQFF. The variable domain in full, completed from reference TRBV7-6 and TRBJ2-1, reads GAGVSQSPRYKVTKRGQDVALRCDPISGHVSLYWYRQALGQGPEFLTYFNYEAQQDKSGLPNDRFSAERPEGSISTLTIQRTEQRDSAMYRCASSWTSGSNEQFFGPGTRLTVL.

The CDR3 region has the DNA TGCAGCGCTCGGGGGCTAGCGTTCCAAGAGACCCAGTACTTC. Protein: CSARGLAFQETQYF. The chain uses TRBV29-1 and TRBJ2-5; tentatively, D is TRBD1 or TRBD2 (6 bases each). This CDR3 spans 14 amino acids. Germline V gene data show CDR1 as SQVTM and CDR2 as ANQGSEA. Trimming removed 7 bases at V and 1 base at J, with 16 bases between.

J is TRBJ2-1 and V is TRBV6-6; 7 bases align to TRBD1. Germline trimming cut 6 bases from V and 5 bases from J; bases unmatched to any gene: 7. Germline values: CDR1 MNHNY, CDR2 SVGAGI (reference sequence). The CDR3 consists of 14 residues. The CDR3, as DNA: TGTGCCAGCAGCCGAGACAGGGATCACAATGAGCAGTTCTTC. Its translation is CASSRDRDHNEQFF.

CDR3 bases: TGTGCCAGCAGTGACCTTGGAGCGCCCACCTACAATGAGCAGTACTTC. Its translation: CASSDLGAPTYNEQYF. The chain is built from TRBV6-4 and TRBJ2-1; no clear D gene. The last part of the DNA fits TRBJ2-7 better; the J call may be wrong. Germline V CDR1 and CDR2: MRHNA, SNTAGT. The CDR3 extends over 16 amino acids.

The chain carries TRBV7-2 and TRBJ2-5, with TRBD1 as a possible D gene (6 bases). The CDR3 covers 13 residues. V lost 3 bases to trimming and J lost 5 bases, with 10 bases between them. Germline values: CDR1 SGHTA, CDR2 FQGNSA. DNA of the CDR3: TGTGCCAGCAGCTTTTGGGGGCTGGAGACCCAGTACTTC. Amino acids: CASSFWGLETQYF. The variable domain in full, with the rest retrieved from reference TRBV7-2 and TRBJ2-5, is GAGVSQSPSNKVTEKGKDVELRCDPISGHTALYWYRQSLGQGLEFLIYFQGNSAPDKSGLPSDRFSAERTGGSVSTLTIQRTQQEDSAVYLCASSFWGLETQYFGPGTRLLVL.